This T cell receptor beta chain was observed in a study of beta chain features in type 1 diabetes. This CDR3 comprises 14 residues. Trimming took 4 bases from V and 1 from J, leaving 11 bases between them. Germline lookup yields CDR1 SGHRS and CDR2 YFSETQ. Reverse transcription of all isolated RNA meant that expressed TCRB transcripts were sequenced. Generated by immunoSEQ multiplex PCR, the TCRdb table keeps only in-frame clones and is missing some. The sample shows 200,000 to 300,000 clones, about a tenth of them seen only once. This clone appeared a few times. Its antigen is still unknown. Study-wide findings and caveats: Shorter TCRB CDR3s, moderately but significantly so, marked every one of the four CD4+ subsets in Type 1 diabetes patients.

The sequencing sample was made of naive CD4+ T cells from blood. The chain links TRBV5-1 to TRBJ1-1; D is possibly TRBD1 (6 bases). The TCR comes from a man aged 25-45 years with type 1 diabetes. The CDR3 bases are TGCGCCAGCAGCCCGGACAGACCGAACACTGAAGCTTTCTTT. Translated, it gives CASSPDRPNTEAFF.